Listed here are 6 T cell receptor beta chains from one sample, sequenced in a study of T cells in Graves' hyperthyroidism and ophthalmopathy. The TCR beta CDR3 regions underwent amplification using RNA transcripts as the source. In the first-round RT-PCR of the TCR CDR3, the HTBI primer set was used. TCRdb redid the calling of the multiplex PCR reads with MiXCR, one entry per CDR3 protein. Of 400,000 to 500,000 distinct CDR3 sequences in the sample, about an eighth were seen once. The sequenced material came from blood. The receptor set was obtained from a woman aged 18-29 years with Graves' hyperthyroidism.

This clonotype occurred many times. V gene TRBV5-1 combines with J gene TRBJ1-2; D is perhaps TRBD1 (6 bases). CDR3 length equals 13 residues. Trimming removed 4 bases at V and 10 bases at J, with 17 bases between. Germline assignment: CDR1 SGHRS and CDR2 YFSETQ. The CDR3 is CASSPLPGQYYTF. The CDR3 DNA is TGCGCCAGCAGCCCGTTACCGGGACAATACTACACCTTC.

This chain links TRBV29-1 with TRBJ2-1; TRBD2 matches at 13 bases. This CDR3 spans 12 amino acids. In germline, CDR1 is SQVTM, CDR2 ANQGSEA. The V segment lost 6 bases and the J segment 9 bases; nucleotides outside the gene matches: 2. CDR3 loop: CSVGLAGTEQFF. DNA for the CDR3: TGCAGCGTGGGACTAGCGGGAACTGAGCAGTTCTTC.

This clonotype was seen only a few times. V gene TRBV7-9 combines with J gene TRBJ1-1; D gene uncertain. The CDR3 consists of 13 residues. Between the trimmed V and J ends, which lost 1 base and 4 bases, there was a span of 7 bases. CDR1 SEHNR and CDR2 FQNEAQ come from the germline V gene (reference sequence). The DNA of the CDR3 is TGTGCCAGCAGCTTAGAGGATACCACTGAAGCTTTCTTT. It codes for CASSLEDTTEAFF. Full variable domain (remainder filled in from reference TRBV7-9 and TRBJ1-1): DTGVSQNPRHKITKRGQNVTFRCDPISEHNRLYWYRQTLGQGPEFLTYFQNEAQLEKSRLLSDRFSAERPKGSFSTLEIQRTEQGDSAMYLCASSLEDTTEAFFGQGTRLTVV.

This clonotype was found many times. The chain has TRBV28 and TRBJ2-7; TRBD2 matches at 7 bases. CDR3 length: 14 amino acids. Trimming cost V 5 bases and J 1 base; bases outside gene matches: 5. Looked up from germline, CDR1 is MDHEN and CDR2 is SYDVKM. The CDR3: CASSPAGPSYEQYF. For the CDR3, the DNA is TGTGCCAGCAGTCCAGCGGGACCATCCTACGAGCAGTACTTC.

This chain links TRBV5-1 with TRBJ1-6, with D uncertain. Germline assignment: CDR1 SGHRS and CDR2 YFSETQ. The CDR3 has 17 residues. Trimming left V 4 bases short and J 4 bases short, with 18 bases between. The CDR3 here is CASSLELRTTYNSPLHF. DNA of the CDR3: TGCGCCAGCAGCCTGGAATTACGCACCACGTATAATTCACCCCTCCACTTT.

This clonotype was seen at least ten times. The chain uses TRBV7-8 and TRBJ2-5, with D perhaps matching TRBD1 or TRBD2 (5 bases each). With 5 bases removed from V and 4 bases from J, the gap between germline ends came to 14 bases. Germline assignment: CDR1 SGHVS and CDR2 FQNEAQ. This CDR3 is built from 14 residues. This CDR3 is CASSLGTSRETQYF. The CDR3 DNA follows: TGTGCCAGCAGCCTCGGGACCAGCCGAGAGACCCAGTACTTC.